Within the sample, the clone carrying this TCR beta chain is medium-sized. This same CDR3 is encoded by further DNA sequences in the sample. In the original workflow: Estimation of nucleated cell counts was performed using reference gene primer amplification. Profiled with immunoSEQ multiplex PCR; TCRdb holds only in-frame clones, not every one. V, J and clone size are those of that table, while D and trimming were read from the DNA. This sample carries hundreds of thousands of clones, about 88% of them seen once, and the ten largest clones take roughly 3%. These data are taken from a study of blood T cell repertoires in COVID-19. Looking at the study overall: Donors in the United States, Italy and Spain gave samples during acute or convalescent COVID-19. T cells, B-cell-depleted T cells, or PBMCs provided the cDNA or gDNA that served as material.

The CDR3 loop spans 13 amino acids. Unmatched junction bases numbered 2, after V lost 3 bases and J lost 4 bases. This chain uses TRBV12-3 or TRBV12-4 with TRBJ1-1; 7 bases match TRBD1. The material sequenced was peripheral blood. The source of this sequence is a man aged 60 to 75 with acute or convalescent COVID-19. The CDR3 nucleotides are TGTGCCAGCAGTTTGTACAGGGGCACTGAAGCTTTCTTT. This gives the protein CASSLYRGTEAFF.